Below, 25 T cell receptor beta chains from the same sample are listed, as sequenced in a study of T cells after yellow fever vaccination. One entry per CDR3 protein results from TCRdb running MiXCR on the 5' RACE reads. This sample has approximately 300,000 distinct CDR3 sequences, with roughly 10% found just once. The sequencing here drew on CD4+ T cells sorted from PBMCs, taken 45 days after the yellow fever booster vaccination. Receptors originate from a man between 18 and 35 years old who received the YFV17D yellow fever vaccine.

This sequence joins TRBV12-3 or TRBV12-4 and TRBJ2-3, with D possibly called TRBD1 or TRBD2 (6 bases each). The V end was cut by 6 bases, the J end by 0 bases, with 28 bases between. The CDR3 runs 20 residues. The CDR3 here is CASRKQIGGPVPSSTDTQYF. CDR3 in DNA: TGTGCCAGCAGGAAACAAATCGGGGGCCCCGTCCCTTCTAGCACAGATACGCAGTATTTT.

This clonotype was observed a few times. V gene TRBV7-2 combines with J gene TRBJ2-5, with D possibly TRBD2 on 6 matching bases. V dropped 4 bases and J dropped 0 bases, with 12 bases sitting between them. This CDR3 region has 15 residues. Germline V gives CDR1 SGHTA, CDR2 FQGNSA. The CDR3 reads CASSWGVGNQETQYF. The DNA of the CDR3 is TGTGCCAGCAGCTGGGGGGTGGGCAACCAAGAGACCCAGTACTTC.

This clonotype showed up just a few times. The chain carries TRBV4-3 and TRBJ2-1, with 7 bases lining up with TRBD1. Trimming at V came to 0 bases and at J to 5 bases, leaving 4 bases not matched to a gene. Germline CDR1 and CDR2: LGHNA and YSLEER. There are 15 residues in the CDR3. The CDR3 DNA sequence: TGCGCCAGCAGCCAAGATGAACAGGGGCACAATGAGCAGTTCTTC. It codes for CASSQDEQGHNEQFF.

The chain employs TRBV28 and TRBJ2-3, with 8 nucleotides matching TRBD2. With 1 base clipped from V and 0 bases from J, the junction kept 3 bases outside the gene matches. There are 16 residues in the CDR3. The germline gives CDR1 MDHEN, CDR2 SYDVKM. The CDR3 region is CASSLFGLASTDTQYF. The CDR3 nucleotides read TGTGCCAGCAGTTTATTCGGACTAGCTAGCACAGATACGCAGTATTTT.

The chain combines TRBV7-2 with TRBJ1-4, with 10 bases matching TRBD1. Germline V gene sequence: CDR1 SGHTA, CDR2 FQGNSA. The V gene end was trimmed by 5 bases and the J gene end by 10 bases; junction bases not matched to a gene: 10. The CDR3 is 15 amino acids. The DNA of the CDR3 is TGTGCCAGCAGCGCCTGGGACAGGGGAGTTGCAAAACTGTTTTTT. This gives the protein CASSAWDRGVAKLFF. The full variable domain, rest sourced from reference TRBV7-2 and TRBJ1-4, is GAGVSQSPSNKVTEKGKDVELRCDPISGHTALYWYRQSLGQGLEFLIYFQGNSAPDKSGLPSDRFSAERTGGSVSTLTIQRTQQEDSAVYLCASSAWDRGVAKLFFGSGTQLSVL.

This clonotype was observed a handful of times. CDR3 loop: CSARDSGSVEKLFF. Written as DNA, the CDR3 is TGCAGTGCTAGAGATTCAGGGTCCGTTGAAAAACTGTTTTTT. J is TRBJ1-4 and V is TRBV20-1; a weak D match, TRBD1 (5 bases). The V end was cut by 0 bases, the J end by 7 bases, with 12 bases between. Looked up from germline, CDR1 is DFQATT and CDR2 is SNEGSKA (reference sequence). There are 14 residues in the CDR3.

This clonotype has ten or more counts. The chain has TRBV10-3 and TRBJ2-5; TRBD2 aligns across 7 bases. The CDR3 consists of 17 residues. The germline V gene encodes CDR1 ENHRY and CDR2 SYGVKD. J was trimmed by 2 bases and V by 2 bases; bases with no gene match: 11. The CDR3 sequence is CAISERGRGRQQETQYF. The CDR3 DNA follows: TGTGCCATCAGTGAGCGCGGGCGGGGGAGGCAGCAAGAGACCCAGTACTTC.

This clonotype was detected many times. V and J are TRBV21-1 and TRBJ2-7; the DNA was not used to check the table's D call, TRBD2. TRBV21-1 is flagged as a pseudogene. The CDR3 totals 18 residues. The CDR3 sequence is CASSGRIIGLADSYEQYF. The CDR3 DNA reads TGTGCCAGCAGCGGTCGCATAATAGGACTAGCGGATTCCTACGAGCAGTACTTC.

This chain uses TRBV11-1 with TRBJ1-1; D is uncertain. CDR3 length: 14 residues. The germline V gene encodes CDR1 SGHAT and CDR2 FQDESV (reference sequence). V lost 3 bases and J lost 4, with 12 bases in between. Here the CDR3 DNA reads TGTGCCAGCAGCTTCTCCGCAGCGGGCACTGAAGCTTTCTTT. Translation: CASSFSAAGTEAFF.

This clonotype was counted only a few times. The gene calls are TRBV7-9 and TRBJ2-5; 7 positions agree with TRBD1. This CDR3 comprises 14 residues. Germline CDR1 and CDR2: SEHNR and FQNEAQ (reference sequence). J lost 3 bases, V lost 5 bases, and 6 bases had no gene match. The CDR3 protein is CASSPGQNKETQYF. Written as DNA, the CDR3 is TGTGCCAGCAGCCCGGGACAGAACAAAGAGACCCAGTACTTC.

The J gene is TRBJ2-7, the V gene TRBV20-1; TRBD2 is a possible D gene (6 bases). V lost 3 bases and J 3 bases, leaving 18 bases between the germline ends. CDR1 and CDR2 from the germline V gene are DFQATT and SNEGSKA (reference sequence). The CDR3 length is 15 residues. The CDR3 is CSARGGASLIYEQYF. DNA of the CDR3: TGCAGTGCTAGGGGGGGAGCTAGCCTGATCTACGAGCAGTACTTC.

This clonotype was detected a few times. The rearrangement uses TRBV28 and TRBJ2-4; a weak D match, TRBD2 (7 bases). This CDR3 is built from 15 residues. Germline V gene sequence: CDR1 MDHEN, CDR2 SYDVKM. The V gene lost 2 bases and the J gene lost 3 bases, with 11 bases spanning the gap. CDR3 amino acids: CASSLAGEGKNIQYF. DNA for the CDR3: TGTGCCAGCAGTTTAGCAGGGGAGGGCAAAAACATTCAGTACTTC. The whole variable domain, remainder taken from reference TRBV28 and TRBJ2-4, is DVKVTQSSRYLVKRTGEKVFLECVQDMDHENMFWYRQDPGLGLRLIYFSYDVKMKEKGDIPEGYSVSREKKERFSLILESASTNQTSMYLCASSLAGEGKNIQYFGAGTRLSVL.

This clonotype turned up a few times. V gene TRBV7-8 combines with J gene TRBJ2-3; D is uncertain. V lost 1 base and J 5 bases, leaving 4 bases between the germline ends. CDR3 size: 12 residues. Germline CDR1 is SGHVS and CDR2 is FQNEAQ. CDR3 loop: CASSLEQDTQYF. The CDR3 coding sequence is TGTGCCAGCAGCTTAGAGCAAGATACGCAGTATTTT. The full variable domain, with the rest looked up from reference TRBV7-8 and TRBJ2-3, is GAGVSQSPRYKVAKRGQDVALRCDPISGHVSLFWYQQALGQGPEFLTYFQNEAQLDKSGLPSDRFFAERPEGSVSTLKIQRTQQEDSAVYLCASSLEQDTQYFGPGTRLTVL.

The CDR3 here is CASSPTTGSSEQYF. As DNA, the CDR3 is TGTGCCAGCTCACCGACGACAGGGTCGTCCGAGCAGTACTTC. This chain uses TRBV18 with TRBJ2-7; 7 bases line up with TRBD1. The germline gives CDR1 KGHSH, CDR2 LQKENI. V gave up 3 bases and J gave up 6 bases; unmatched junction bases: 8. The CDR3 extends over 14 amino acids.

This chain connects TRBV12-3 or TRBV12-4 to TRBJ1-2; unclear D gene. V lost 3 bases to trimming and J lost 5 bases, with 7 bases between them. This CDR3 region has 12 residues. The CDR3 spells CASSFNQYGYTF. The CDR3 DNA reads as TGTGCCAGCAGTTTTAATCAATATGGCTACACCTTC.

The sample holds a few counts of this clonotype. The J gene is TRBJ2-5, the V gene TRBV6-4; 10 bases map to TRBD1. CDR3 size: 12 residues. Germline CDR1 is MRHNA and CDR2 is SNTAGT. V shed 11 bases, J shed 4 bases, and the junction held 4 bases outside the gene matches. The CDR3 DNA is TGTGCCCCCTGGACAGGGGGAGAGACCCAGTACTTC. Its translation: CAPWTGGETQYF.

This clonotype has more than one count but fewer than ten. The rearrangement joins TRBV6-6 to TRBJ2-2, with D maybe TRBD2 (5 bases). The CDR3 contains 16 residues. Germline CDR1 MNHNY, CDR2 SVGAGI (reference sequence). Trimming cost V 3 bases and J 0 bases, with 11 bases left between them. The CDR3 region is CASSYYRGTNTGELFF. Written as DNA, the CDR3 is TGTGCCAGCAGTTATTATCGGGGTACGAACACCGGGGAGCTGTTTTTT.

The V gene is TRBV5-5, the J gene TRBJ2-5; D is ambiguous. CDR1 and CDR2 (germline): SGHKS, YYEKEE (reference sequence). V shed 0 bases and J shed 7 bases, with 10 bases lying between them. The CDR3 contains 13 residues. This CDR3 reads CASSLDPTGTQYF. The CDR3 coding sequence is TGTGCCAGCAGCTTGGACCCCACCGGGACCCAGTACTTC.

The chain couples TRBV9 to TRBJ2-5, with D possibly matching TRBD2 (6 bases). This CDR3 spans 14 amino acids. Germline CDR1 is SGDLS and CDR2 is YYNGEE. Trimming pared 0 bases from V and 4 bases from J, leaving 10 bases between. CDR3 loop: CASSVGGISETQYF. As DNA, the CDR3 is TGTGCCAGCAGCGTAGGCGGGATTTCAGAGACCCAGTACTTC.

At least ten counts were recorded for this clonotype. This chain joins TRBV6-5 and TRBJ2-3; 14 bases fit TRBD2. CDR1 is MNHEY and CDR2 is SVGAGI in the germline V gene. The junction had 10 bases not matched to a gene; V was cut back by 6 bases and J by 8 bases. This CDR3 is 16 amino acids long. CDR3: CASRRGLAGAPGTQYF. CDR3 bases: TGTGCCAGCAGGAGGGGACTAGCGGGGGCCCCCGGTACGCAGTATTTT.

The rearrangement uses TRBV12-3 or TRBV12-4 and TRBJ1-4; D may be TRBD1 (5 bases). The CDR3 is made up of 14 amino acids. V lost 2 bases, J lost 8 bases, and 12 bases lay in between. The CDR3: CASSLWGVGEKLFF. CDR3 in DNA: TGTGCCAGCAGTTTATGGGGGGTTGGGGAAAAACTGTTTTTT.

The chain couples TRBV7-8 to TRBJ2-7, with D tentatively TRBD1 (6 bases). Germline V lookup: CDR1 SGHVS, CDR2 FQNEAQ. The CDR3 sequence is 14 residues long. Trimming removed 6 bases at V and 1 base at J, with 13 bases between. CDR3 protein: CASSTQGLSYEQYF. Here the CDR3 DNA reads TGTGCCAGCAGTACCCAGGGGTTGTCCTACGAGCAGTACTTC. Full variable domain (rest looked up from reference TRBV7-8 and TRBJ2-7): GAGVSQSPRYKVAKRGQDVALRCDPISGHVSLFWYQQALGQGPEFLTYFQNEAQLDKSGLPSDRFFAERPEGSVSTLKIQRTQQEDSAVYLCASSTQGLSYEQYFGPGTRLTVT.

The chain employs TRBV15 and TRBJ2-5; 9 bases are shared with TRBD1. Trimming removed 3 bases from V and 4 bases from J; junction bases left unmatched: 9. The CDR3 covers 16 residues. Germline CDR1 and CDR2: LNHNV and YYDKDF (reference sequence). In DNA, the CDR3 is TGTGCCACCAGCAGGACCGGGACAGGGAAGGGAGAGACCCAGTACTTC. It yields the protein CATSRTGTGKGETQYF.

This clonotype was found a few times. The chain joins TRBV2 to TRBJ2-5; the D call may be TRBD1 or TRBD2 (5 bases each). The CDR3 has 13 residues. V was cut by 11 bases and J by 5 bases, with 18 bases left in between. Germline CDR1 SNHLY, CDR2 FYNNEI. CDR3 coding DNA: TGTGCCGAAGCAGTACCCAGGGAGGAGACCCAGTACTTC. Its protein is CAEAVPREETQYF.

This sequence joins TRBV5-4 and TRBJ2-7, with 11 nucleotides matching TRBD1. The germline CDR1 and CDR2 sequences are SGHNT and YYREEE (reference sequence). The CDR3 has 16 residues. V trimming: 4 bases; J trimming: 0 bases; junction bases outside the gene matches: 6. CDR3 coding DNA: TGTGCCAGCAGCGAGGCCGGGACAGGGGGCTCCTACGAGCAGTACGTC. Its protein product is CASSEAGTGGSYEQYV.